This record looks at one T cell receptor (beta chain) sequence and its context. Libraries were prepared by immunoSEQ multiplex PCR; TCRdb keeps only in-frame clonotypes and omits some of them. This table holds 8,000 to 13,000 clones, approximately 40% found once. The data belong to a study of graft-versus-host responses after intestinal transplantation. Study summary: Anti-thymocyte globulin served as induction for all recipients, who then took tacrolimus and steroids for roughly 3 years. Study-wide findings and caveats: Early post-transplant HvG declines tracked with peak circulating GvH clone levels. Present in recipient marrow, GvH clones included some that appeared first in ileum or blood.

Trimming pared 6 bases from V and 1 base from J, leaving 10 bases between. Germline lookup yields CDR1 MNHNS and CDR2 SASEGT. This CDR3 has 14 residues. Plating of 200,000 CFSE-labeled responder cells was done together with 200,000 irradiated, violet-dye-labeled stimulator cells. This rearrangement joins TRBV6-1 to TRBJ1-5; D gene unclear. Sequences were derived from alloreactive CD8+ T cells from a mixed lymphocyte reaction culture, sampled before intestinal transplant. Subset given: CFSE-low proliferating T cells sorted from approximately 6-day pre-transplant mixed lymphocyte reaction (GvH or HvG direction). The TCR sequence derives from a human patient who received an intestinal transplant. CDR3 protein: CASRGGESNQPQHF. CDR3 DNA sequence: TGTGCCAGCAGGGGAGGCGAAAGCAATCAGCCCCAGCATTTT.